This T cell receptor (beta chain) comes out of a study of blood T cells in healthy people across ages. Study-wide results and caveats: Roughly linearly, TCR beta diversity per million T cells fell as age increased.

This clonotype turned up a few times. What it binds is unknown. Primers used in a second PCR of about 6 to 11 cycles were a sample-barcoded 5' primer and a J-beta primer mix. Every molecule of cDNA carried a tag from a template-switch adaptor with 12 random nucleotides. Every sample produced at least 2.5 million CDR3-containing paired-end reads. TCRdb reanalysed the 5' RACE reads using MiXCR and keeps one entry per CDR3 protein. The profile shows 1.5 million to 2 million distinct CDR3 sequences, roughly 27% of them singletons. Trimming pared 4 bases from V and 5 bases from J, leaving 12 bases between. This CDR3 is built from 14 residues.

The sample consisted of blood. This receptor was identified in a woman aged 30 to 39 in good health. The chain combines TRBV12-3 or TRBV12-4 with TRBJ2-1; no reliable D call. CDR3 in DNA: TGTGCCAGCAGTTCCCTAAAATGGGACAATGAGCAGTTCTTC. As protein: CASSSLKWDNEQFF.